This T cell receptor (beta chain) was recorded in a study of blood T cell repertoires in COVID-19. About the research overall: Samples came from the United States, Italy and Spain, spanning acute and convalescent COVID-19. T cells, B-cell-depleted T cells, or PBMCs provided the cDNA or gDNA that served as material.

Looked up from germline, CDR1 is SGDLS and CDR2 is YYNGEE. V trimming: 4 bases; J trimming: 4 bases; junction bases outside the gene matches: 4. The CDR3 is 14 amino acids. In the original workflow: Amplification from reference gene primers served as the basis for estimated nucleated cell counts. TCRdb's copy holds only in-frame clones and misses some; the assay was immunoSEQ multiplex PCR. V, J and clone size derive from that table, while D and trimming were established from the DNA sequence. This table has tens of thousands of clones, roughly 88% appearing once. This sequence was found in a man aged 45-65 years with acute or convalescent COVID-19. The chain uses TRBV9 and TRBJ2-7, with TRBD1 matching over 11 bases. Sequencing input: peripheral blood. The chain's CDR3 is CASSPRDRGYEQYF. The CDR3 region has the DNA TGTGCCAGCAGCCCCCGGGACAGGGGGTACGAGCAGTACTTC. The complete variable domain, with remaining parts taken from reference TRBV9 and TRBJ2-7, reads DSGVTQTPKHLITATGQRVTLRCSPRSGDLSVYWYQQSLDQGLQFLIQYYNGEERAKGNILERFSAQQFPDLHSELNLSSLELGDSALYFCASSPRDRGYEQYFGPGTRLTVT.